Following are 20 T cell receptor beta chains from one sample sequenced in a study of T cell changes during pregnancy in multiple sclerosis. Using immunoSEQ multiplex PCR, the repertoire was profiled, and TCRdb retains in-frame clones only, with some absent. The data contain fewer than 70,000 clones, approximately 91% of them singletons. Material: peripheral blood, obtained in the third trimester of pregnancy. The receptors were gathered from a female donor with multiple sclerosis, enrolled in a pregnancy study.

The rearrangement joins TRBV18 to TRBJ2-7; possibly TRBD1 for D (5 bases). CDR3 size: 15 residues. V lost 3 bases and J lost 2, with 14 bases in between. Germline V lookup: CDR1 KGHSH, CDR2 LQKENI. This CDR3 reads CASSPLGQGTYEQYF. CDR3 nucleotide sequence: TGTGCCAGCTCACCCTTGGGGCAGGGTACCTACGAGCAGTACTTC.

The chain combines TRBV6-6 with TRBJ1-1; 8 bases fit TRBD1. Germline assignment: CDR1 MNHNY and CDR2 SVGAGI (reference sequence). The CDR3 is made up of 12 amino acids. Trimming at V came to 6 bases and at J to 7 bases, leaving 4 bases not matched to a gene. DNA of the CDR3: TGTGCCAGCAGGGCCGGACAGGGTGAAGCTTTCTTT. Translating gives CASRAGQGEAFF.

The genes are TRBV5-1 and TRBJ2-1; weak D call: TRBD2 (5 bases). This CDR3 contains 14 residues. The V gene's germline CDR1 is SGHRS and CDR2 YFSETQ. The germline V and J ends were trimmed by 0 bases and 9 bases, with 13 bases remaining between them. The CDR3 is CASSLAQSGAEQFF. DNA of the CDR3: TGCGCCAGCAGCTTGGCCCAAAGCGGAGCTGAGCAGTTCTTC. Drawing the rest from reference TRBV5-1 and TRBJ2-1, the complete variable domain is KAGVTQTPRYLIKTRGQQVTLSCSPISGHRSVSWYQQTPGQGLQFLFEYFSETQRNKGNFPGRFSGRQFSNSRSEMNVSTLELGDSALYLCASSLAQSGAEQFFGPGTRLTVL.

CDR3 sequence (DNA): TGCGCCAGCAGCCTGCACCGACAGGGGGCGAATGAGCAGTTCTTC. Translated: CASSLHRQGANEQFF. The chain joins TRBV5-1 to TRBJ2-1, with 10 nucleotides matching TRBD1. The CDR3 consists of 15 residues. The junction had 8 bases not matched to a gene; V was cut back by 4 bases and J by 7 bases. Germline-derived CDR1 and CDR2 are SGHRS and YFSETQ.

This clone has a single count. The genes are TRBV4-2 and TRBJ1-2, with 7 bases that match TRBD1. The V gene's germline CDR1 is LGHNA and CDR2 YNFKEQ. V was clipped by 6 bases and J by 4 bases; unmatched bases: 14. There are 16 residues in the CDR3. CDR3 sequence reads: CASSRPGTDPVYGYTF. CDR3 bases: TGTGCCAGCAGTCGTCCCGGGACAGACCCCGTCTATGGCTACACCTTC.

The chain recombines TRBV28 with TRBJ1-2; D is unclear. V lost 2 bases and J 8 bases, leaving 9 bases between the germline ends. The CDR3 extends over 12 amino acids. Germline CDR1 is MDHEN and CDR2 is SYDVKM. CDR3 in amino acids: CASSLREVGYTF. The CDR3 bases are TGTGCCAGCAGTTTACGAGAGGTCGGCTACACCTTC.

This chain joins TRBV9 and TRBJ1-1; 8 bases match TRBD1. Trimming cost V 0 bases and J 8 bases; bases outside gene matches: 6. CDR1 and CDR2 (germline): SGDLS, YYNGEE. This CDR3 is 14 amino acids long. The CDR3 is CASSVAPGQGEAFF. In DNA, the CDR3 is TGTGCCAGCAGCGTAGCTCCCGGACAGGGAGAAGCTTTCTTT.

The V call is TRBV29-1, the J call TRBJ2-1, with 8 nucleotides matching TRBD2. The CDR3 runs 12 residues. The germline V gene encodes CDR1 SQVTM and CDR2 ANQGSEA. With V trimmed by 3 bases and J by 13 bases, 8 bases remained unmatched. The CDR3 spells CSVDRSGGRQFF. The CDR3 nucleotides are TGCAGCGTTGATAGGAGCGGGGGAAGACAGTTCTTC.

This clone was observed a handful of times. V usage is TRBV14 and J usage is TRBJ2-5; 8 bases align to TRBD1. V lost 2 bases to trimming and J lost 2 bases; unmatched junction nucleotides: 4. Germline V gene sequence: CDR1 SGHDN, CDR2 FVKESK. This CDR3 contains 15 residues. The CDR3 loop is CASSQLQGGQETQYF. The DNA of the CDR3 is TGTGCCAGCAGCCAACTACAGGGGGGACAAGAGACCCAGTACTTC.

The rearrangement joins TRBV27 to TRBJ2-5; D perhaps matches TRBD1 (5 bases). The CDR3 is 15 amino acids. Trimming took 5 bases from V and 5 from J, leaving 18 bases between them. CDR1 is MNHEY, CDR2 SMNVEV, per germline (reference sequence). The CDR3 loop is CASSPYGAEWETQYF. The CDR3 DNA is TGTGCCAGCAGTCCCTATGGGGCAGAGTGGGAGACCCAGTACTTC.

This clone was counted between two and nine times. Written as DNA, the CDR3 is TGTGCCAGTAGTATATACGGGGTTGGCAGGGAGCAGTTCTTC. It codes for CASSIYGVGREQFF. This rearrangement joins TRBV19 to TRBJ2-1; D may be TRBD2 (5 bases). Germline assignment: CDR1 LNHDA and CDR2 SQIVND (reference sequence). With 2 bases removed from V and 10 bases from J, the gap between germline ends came to 15 bases. The length of the CDR3 is 14 residues.

The J gene is TRBJ2-3, the V gene TRBV1; whether TRBD2, the table's D call, matches the DNA was not checked. TRBV1 is a recognized pseudogene. The CDR3 has 16 residues. Here the CDR3 DNA reads TGCACCAGCAGCCATCCGACTAGCACTAGCACAGATGCGCAGTATTTT. Translated: CTSSHPTSTSTDAQYF.

The J gene is TRBJ1-5, the V gene TRBV7-9, with D possibly TRBD1 on 5 matching bases. With 5 bases removed from V and 6 bases from J, the gap between germline ends came to 8 bases. CDR1 and CDR2 (germline): SEHNR, FQNEAQ (reference sequence). The CDR3 runs to 12 residues. The CDR3: CASSVQGQPQHF. CDR3 bases: TGTGCCAGCAGCGTCCAGGGTCAGCCCCAGCATTTT.

The genes are TRBV5-4 and TRBJ1-1; TRBD1 matches 7 bases. CDR1 and CDR2 from the germline V gene are SGHNT and YYREEE (reference sequence). The V gene end was trimmed by 4 bases and the J gene end by 7 bases; junction bases not matched to a gene: 7. The CDR3 has 13 residues. The CDR3 sequence: CASSINRGLEAFF. CDR3 DNA sequence: TGTGCCAGCAGCATTAACAGGGGACTTGAAGCTTTCTTT.

CDR3 protein: CSVVRDRLTEAFF. Written as DNA, the CDR3 is TGCAGCGTTGTTCGGGACAGACTTACTGAAGCTTTCTTT. This sequence joins TRBV29-1 and TRBJ1-1, with TRBD1 matching over 7 bases. Per germline, CDR1 SQVTM and CDR2 ANQGSEA. This CDR3 contains 13 residues. V lost 4 bases, J lost 5 bases, and 7 bases stayed unmatched.

The gene calls are TRBV19 and TRBJ2-5, with a possible D match to TRBD2 (5 bases). Between the trimmed V and J ends, which lost 3 bases and 5 bases, there was a span of 10 bases. Per the germline V gene, CDR1 is LNHDA and CDR2 is SQIVND (reference sequence). The CDR3 runs 13 residues. The CDR3 coding sequence is TGTGCCAGTAGTATCCGGGGAATGGAGACCCAGTACTTC. Amino acids: CASSIRGMETQYF. The complete variable domain, with remaining parts taken from reference TRBV19 and TRBJ2-5, reads DGGITQSPKYLFRKEGQNVTLSCEQNLNHDAMYWYRQDPGQGLRLIYYSQIVNDFQKGDIAEGYSVSREKKESFPLTVTSAQKNPTAFYLCASSIRGMETQYFGPGTRLLVL.

The V gene is TRBV6-5, the J gene TRBJ1-2; 8 positions agree with TRBD1. V lost 3 bases to trimming and J lost 8 bases; unmatched junction nucleotides: 5. CDR1 MNHEY and CDR2 SVGAGI come from the germline V gene. The CDR3 sequence is 13 residues long. CDR3 protein: CASSYRTGLGYTF. CDR3 sequence (DNA): TGTGCCAGCAGTTATAGGACAGGGTTGGGCTACACCTTC.

The chain recombines TRBV27 with TRBJ2-7, with 8 bases that match TRBD2. V shed 3 bases, J shed 5 bases, and the junction held 9 bases outside the gene matches. This CDR3 is built from 15 residues. Germline V gives CDR1 MNHEY, CDR2 SMNVEV (reference sequence). CDR3 sequence (DNA): TGTGCCAGCAGTTTTCGGGGACTAGTGGGCGACGAGCAGTACTTC. Its protein product is CASSFRGLVGDEQYF.

This clone was seen just once. V is TRBV2 and J is TRBJ1-6, with TRBD1 as a possible D gene (6 bases). The germline V gene encodes CDR1 SNHLY and CDR2 FYNNEI. V lost 8 bases, J lost 2 bases, and 13 bases lay in between. The CDR3 totals 15 residues. The CDR3 loop reads CASGQGLTYNSPLHF. The CDR3, as DNA: TGTGCCAGCGGTCAGGGGTTAACCTATAATTCACCCCTCCACTTT.

The rearrangement uses TRBV9 and TRBJ1-1, with D possibly being TRBD1 (5 bases). Deletions cut 0 bases from V and 5 bases from J, with 11 bases between. The CDR3 runs 14 residues. Looked up from germline, CDR1 is SGDLS and CDR2 is YYNGEE. In DNA form, the CDR3 reads TGTGCCAGCAGCGTAGGATCCGCAGGGACTGAAGCTTTCTTT. Translating it yields CASSVGSAGTEAFF.